This entry is about one T cell receptor (beta chain). The CDR3 runs 16 residues. J gave up 7 bases and V 4 bases, and 8 bases lay outside the gene matches. Germline V gene data show CDR1 as MNHEY and CDR2 as SMNVEV (reference sequence). Libraries were prepared by immunoSEQ multiplex PCR; TCRdb keeps only in-frame clonotypes and omits some of them. The sample includes roughly 60,000 clones, approximately 86% of them seen just once. This specimen comes from a study of technical replicates of blood from a few donors. The TCR comes from a human donor in good health. Some clones in this sample may be carry-over from other donors' samples. The rearrangement joins TRBV27 to TRBJ2-1; the match to TRBD2 covers 12 bases. Sequenced material: PBMCs. The CDR3 spells CASSSASGGGRNEQFF. The CDR3 bases are TGTGCCAGCAGTTCGGCTAGCGGGGGGGGAAGGAATGAGCAGTTCTTC.